A selection of T cell receptor beta chains follows, all from one sample in a study of Graves' ophthalmopathy and Graves' hyperthyroidism. Using its own MiXCR run on the multiplex PCR reads, TCRdb lists one record per CDR3 protein. The sample lists about half a million distinct CDR3 sequences; around an eighth were seen once. Sample: blood. The receptors originated from a woman in her 30s with Graves' ophthalmopathy. CDR3s include the opening cysteine and the closing phenylalanine or tryptophan. Fields, in order: D gene, clone size, V gene, CDR3 length, J gene, CDR3 DNA, CDR3 protein. The D gene is left open where the match is weak. Rows may omit the clone size; those that give it use once, few, many or a size class.

TRBD1	many	TRBV6-1	17	TRBJ1-5	TGTGCCAGCAGTGAAGCGAAGGGGACAGGGGCAAATCAGCCCCAGCATTTT	CASSEAKGTGANQPQHF
-	few	TRBV20-1	17	TRBJ2-4	TGCAGTGCTAGAGACCAGTTCGGGACGAGTACCAAAAACATTCAGTACTTC	CSARDQFGTSTKNIQYF
TRBD1	many	TRBV12-3/TRBV12-4	13	TRBJ2-7	TGTGCCAGCAGAGGGACAGGGGGTCTCGAGCAGTACTTC	CASRGTGGLEQYF
TRBD1	many	TRBV6-5	15	TRBJ2-7	TGTGCCAGCAGTTACTCGGACAGGGCTTTTTACGAGCAGTACTTC	CASSYSDRAFYEQYF
TRBD2	many	TRBV18	14	TRBJ2-2	TGTGCCAGCTCACGGACTAGCGTTCCGGGGGAGCTGTTTTTT	CASSRTSVPGELFF
TRBD2	few	TRBV4-2	15	TRBJ2-2	TGTGCCAGCAGCCCCGGGGGACTAGAAACCGGGGAGCTGTTTTTT	CASSPGGLETGELFF
-	few	TRBV5-1	15	TRBJ2-7	TGCGCCAGCAGCTTGGCCGACGCGGAGATCTACGAGCAGTACTTC	CASSLADAEIYEQYF
-	many	TRBV19	13	TRBJ2-7	TGTGCCAGTAGTATTGACACGGACTACGAGCAGTACTTC	CASSIDTDYEQYF
-	many	TRBV2	15	TRBJ1-5	TGTGCCAGCAGTGAAGCCGGGGGGTACAATCAGCCCCAGCATTTT	CASSEAGGYNQPQHF
-	few	TRBV10-3	15	TRBJ1-4	TGTGCCATCAGTCTAGGACAAGCAACTAATGAAAAACTGTTTTTT	CAISLGQATNEKLFF
TRBD1	many	TRBV20-1	16	TRBJ1-6	TGCAGTGCTAGAGATGCGGGAACAGGGGAGCAGTCACCCCTCCACTTT	CSARDAGTGEQSPLHF
-	few	TRBV6-2/TRBV6-3	17	TRBJ1-4	TGTGCCAGCTTGCCTAGGGACGGATTTCTAGGCGACTTAAATCTGTTTTTT	CASLPRDGFLGDLNLFF
-	-	TRBV29-1	12	TRBJ1-1	TGCAGCGTTGGAGGGGGTTACGCTGAAGCTTTCTTT	CSVGGGYAEAFF
TRBD1	few	TRBV24-1	14	TRBJ2-5	TGTGCCACCAGTGATGCAGGGGGCGCAAAGACCCAGTACTTC	CATSDAGGAKTQYF
TRBD2	-	TRBV11-2	16	TRBJ2-5	TGTGCCAGCAGCTTGGGTCTAGCGGGAGCCCAAGAGACCCAGGACTTC	CASSLGLAGAQETQDF
-	many	TRBV24-1	22	TRBJ1-5	TGTGCCACCAGTGTAAAAGTTCTTAGGGCTAGGATGAGCGCAGGAACTAATCAGCCCCAGCATTTT	CATSVKVLRARMSAGTNQPQHF
-	many	TRBV27	13	TRBJ1-2	TGTGCCAGCAGTAACACCCGGTCCCATGTCTACACCTTC	CASSNTRSHVYTF
-	many	TRBV6-1	15	TRBJ1-2	TGTGCCAGCAGTGCAGCCCCGGGGGCTCTCTATGGCTACACCTTC	CASSAAPGALYGYTF
TRBD1	many	TRBV4-1	15	TRBJ2-7	TGCGCCAGCAGCCAAGTAGAACAGGGGAGCTACGAGCAGTACTTC	CASSQVEQGSYEQYF
-	many	TRBV19	16	TRBJ1-1	TGTGCCAGTAGTATGAGGGCCCATCTATACGACACTGAAGCTTTCTTT	CASSMRAHLYDTEAFF
TRBD1	many	TRBV2	12	TRBJ1-1	TGTGCCAGCAGGGACAGGAAAACTGAAGCTTTCTTT	CASRDRKTEAFF
-	many	TRBV28	14	TRBJ1-1	TGTGCCAGCAGTGGGCCCGGGAAGAACACTGAAGCTTTCTTT	CASSGPGKNTEAFF
-	many	TRBV7-9	14	TRBJ2-5	TGTGCCAGCACCGTAGCGGAAAACCAAGAGACCCAGTACTTC	CASTVAENQETQYF
-	-	TRBV5-1	14	TRBJ1-2	TGCGCCAGCAGCCAGGACAGCCCTAACTATGGCTACACCTTC	CASSQDSPNYGYTF
-	many	TRBV18	17	TRBJ1-3	TGTGCCAGCTCACCGCAAAACAGGAAGGCATCTGGAAACACCATATATTTT	CASSPQNRKASGNTIYF
TRBD1	many	TRBV12-3/TRBV12-4	15	TRBJ1-6	TGTGCCAGCAGGCCAACCGGGACAGATAATTCACCCCTCCACTTT	CASRPTGTDNSPLHF
-	few	TRBV27	16	TRBJ2-5	TGTGCCAGCAGTTTAGGTCGGGACACCACCGGGGAGACCCAGTACTTC	CASSLGRDTTGETQYF
-	many	TRBV6-5	13	TRBJ2-5	TGTGCCAGCAGTCCCCGGGAGAGGGAGACCCAGTACTTC	CASSPRERETQYF
TRBD2	many	TRBV7-2	14	TRBJ2-7	TGTGCCAGCAGCCCGGGACTAGCGGATTACGAGCAGTACTTC	CASSPGLADYEQYF
TRBD1	many	TRBV12-3/TRBV12-4	13	TRBJ2-7	TGTGCCAGCAGTTCGGCAGGGGGCTACGAGCAGTACTTC	CASSSAGGYEQYF
TRBD2	-	TRBV12-3/TRBV12-4	16	TRBJ2-5	TGTGCCAGCAGTTTACCCCTAGCGGGGAAACAAGAGACCCAGTACTTC	CASSLPLAGKQETQYF
-	-	TRBV25-1	14	TRBJ2-5	TGTGCCAGCAGTGAATTTGGGGGCACGGAGACCCAGTACTTC	CASSEFGGTETQYF
TRBD1	-	TRBV18	17	TRBJ1-1	TGTGCCAGCTCACCTAAGAGTATTGGACAGGGGAGGACTGAAGCTTTCTTT	CASSPKSIGQGRTEAFF
-	many	TRBV5-2	20	TRBJ2-2	TGTGCCAGCAACCTCAGGGCTTACGGTCTCGGACTAACTCTTACCGGGGAGCTGTTTTTT	CASNLRAYGLGLTLTGELFF
TRBD2	-	TRBV9	20	TRBJ2-7	TGTGCCAGCAGCGGAACCCCCGGGACTAGCGGGAGTCGAGGTTCCTACGAGCAGTACTTC	CASSGTPGTSGSRGSYEQYF
-	-	TRBV6-1	14	TRBJ2-5	TGTGCCAGCAGTGAATTGGGCTCCTGGGATACCCAGTACTTC	CASSELGSWDTQYF
-	-	TRBV5-1	16	TRBJ1-5	TGCGCCAGCAGCTTGGGGCCACAGGGAAACAATCAGCCCCAGCATTTT	CASSLGPQGNNQPQHF
-	many	TRBV12-3/TRBV12-4	13	TRBJ1-5	TGTGCCAGCAGTTTACTGGCGGATCAGCCCCAGCATTTT	CASSLLADQPQHF
-	-	TRBV29-1	14	TRBJ2-2	TGCAGCGTTGAACCAGCCGCGAGGACCGGGGAGCTGTTTTTT	CSVEPAARTGELFF
TRBD1	once	TRBV29-1	13	TRBJ2-5	TGCAGCGTTGAGAAGCAGGGGGCGCAGACCCAGTACTTC	CSVEKQGAQTQYF
-	-	TRBV7-9	14	TRBJ2-7	TGTGCCAGCACCCCCTCGAGGGGGGCCCACGAGCAGTACTTC	CASTPSRGAHEQYF
TRBD1	many	TRBV29-1	13	TRBJ2-7	TGCAGCGTTGGAAAGGGACAGACCTACGAGCAGTACTTC	CSVGKGQTYEQYF
-	many	TRBV5-1	15	TRBJ2-7	TGCGCCAGCAGCTTACAGGGTCTGAATCCGTACGAGCAGTACTTC	CASSLQGLNPYEQYF
-	many	TRBV6-1	14	TRBJ1-5	TGTGCCAGCAGTCGGGGTACGGCCGATCAGCCCCAGCATTTT	CASSRGTADQPQHF
-	-	TRBV12-3/TRBV12-4	14	TRBJ2-5	TGTGCCAGCAGCCGCCGGGGTGGGCTAGCCGGTCTATACTTC	CASSRRGGLAGLYF
TRBD1	many	TRBV20-1	13	TRBJ2-2	TGCAGTGCTAGTGGGACAGGGACCGGGGAGCTGTTTTTT	CSASGTGTGELFF
-	many	TRBV7-3	14	TRBJ1-1	TGTGCCAGCAGCGCAGGCAGGGTAAAAACTGAAGCTTTCTTT	CASSAGRVKTEAFF
-	many	TRBV5-1	15	TRBJ1-1	TGCGCCAGCAGCTCGCGAATAGGGATGGGGACTGAAGCTTTCTTT	CASSSRIGMGTEAFF
-	few	TRBV28	14	TRBJ2-7	TGTGCGTCAGCCCAAGGCGCGGGATATTCCGAGCAGTACTTC	CASAQGAGYSEQYF
TRBD1	many	TRBV5-4	16	TRBJ1-6	TGTGCCAGCAGCTCCATGACAGGGCCGCTCGCTTCACCCCTCCACTTT	CASSSMTGPLASPLHF
-	many	TRBV12-3/TRBV12-4	15	TRBJ1-6	TGTGCCAGCAGTTTATACCGGGGTTATAATTCACCCCTCCACTTT	CASSLYRGYNSPLHF
TRBD1	few	TRBV7-8	16	TRBJ2-5	TGTGCCAGCAGCTTAGCGAAGGGGGCCCTGGGGGAGACCCAGTACTTC	CASSLAKGALGETQYF
TRBD2	many	TRBV29-1	15	TRBJ2-5	TGCAGCGTTGAAGGTAGCGGGCTGAGTTGGGAGACCCAGTACTTC	CSVEGSGLSWETQYF
-	many	TRBV19	14	TRBJ2-2	TGTGCCGGTAGAGCACAGGGTAACACCGGGGAGCTGTTTTTT	CAGRAQGNTGELFF
-	many	TRBV20-1	11	TRBJ1-1	TGCATGACCGTATTGAACACTGAAGCTTTCTTT	CMTVLNTEAFF
-	many	TRBV6-2/TRBV6-3	14	TRBJ2-5	TGTGCCAGCAGTTATGTCAAACGGAAGGAGACCCAGTACTTC	CASSYVKRKETQYF
TRBD1	many	TRBV30	14	TRBJ2-5	TGTGCCTGGAGTGTAGGGGGCCTCCAAGAGACCCAGTACTTC	CAWSVGGLQETQYF
-	-	TRBV7-9	14	TRBJ2-7	TGTGCCAGCAGCTCAGGACTACTCTCCTACGAGCAGTACTTC	CASSSGLLSYEQYF
TRBD1	many	TRBV12-3/TRBV12-4	15	TRBJ1-1	TGTGCCAGCAGTCAGCGGGGGACAGGGGTTACTGAAGCTTTCTTT	CASSQRGTGVTEAFF
-	many	TRBV2	14	TRBJ1-5	TGTGCCATCCGACCGCCAAATAGCAATCAGCCCCAGCATTTT	CAIRPPNSNQPQHF